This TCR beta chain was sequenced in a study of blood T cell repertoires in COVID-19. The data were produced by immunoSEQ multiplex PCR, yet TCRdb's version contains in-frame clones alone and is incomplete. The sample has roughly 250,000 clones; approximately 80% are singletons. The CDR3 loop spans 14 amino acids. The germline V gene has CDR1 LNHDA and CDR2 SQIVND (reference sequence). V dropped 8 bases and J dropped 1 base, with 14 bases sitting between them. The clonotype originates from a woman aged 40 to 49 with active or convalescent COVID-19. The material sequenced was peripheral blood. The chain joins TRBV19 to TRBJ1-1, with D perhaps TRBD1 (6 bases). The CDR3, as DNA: TGTGCCAGTCTCGATGGGGGCGGGAACACTGAAGCTTTCTTT. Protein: CASLDGGGNTEAFF.